The clone carrying this TCR beta chain was observed a handful of times. Only in-frame clones appear in the TCRdb table, and some are missing; sequencing was by immunoSEQ multiplex PCR. Of 150,000 or so clones in the sample, roughly nine tenths were seen once. The data belong to a study of T cell responses to AZD1222 COVID-19 vaccine. Study in general: Pooled samples include second doses given at about 4 or 12 weeks.

Trimming stripped 0 bases from V and 10 bases from J, with 15 bases between. From germline, CDR1 is LGHNA and CDR2 YNFKEQ. This CDR3 has 14 residues. The chain uses TRBV4-2 and TRBJ1-1; weak D call: TRBD1 (6 bases). This TCR was recovered from an adult in good health. The sample here was peripheral blood, taken on day 0 of AZD1222 vaccination. The CDR3 reads CASSQDLGGRTAFF. The CDR3 DNA follows: TGTGCCAGCAGCCAAGATCTAGGGGGGAGAACAGCTTTCTTT.